A single sample is the source of the 23 T cell receptor beta chains below, sequenced in a study of T cells in Graves' hyperthyroidism and ophthalmopathy. Amplification targeted TCR beta CDR3 regions from RNA transcripts. In the first-round RT-PCR of the TCR CDR3, the HTBI primer set was used. Each CDR3 protein gets one entry after TCRdb re-called the multiplex PCR reads with MiXCR. The data show fewer than 250,000 distinct CDR3 sequences, around 17% seen once. Specimen: blood. Receptors were obtained from a woman younger than 35 with Graves' ophthalmopathy.

As to this clonotype: Just one base apart from a much larger clone, this may be a read error. The J gene is TRBJ1-4, the V gene TRBV5-1, with D maybe TRBD1 (6 bases). V lost 5 bases, J lost 7 bases, and 21 bases lay in between. The germline gives CDR1 SGHRS, CDR2 YFSETQ. The CDR3 covers 16 residues. The CDR3 reads CASSLSAAGEGEKLFF. DNA of the CDR3: TGCGCCAGCAGTTTGTCTGCGGCAGGGGAGGGTGAAAAACTGTTTTTT.

This clonotype occurred many times. The chain combines TRBV18 with TRBJ2-7, with 8 bases that match TRBD2. Losses at the gene ends were 0 bases for V and 3 bases for J; bases not matched to a gene: 1. CDR1 is KGHSH and CDR2 is LQKENI in the germline V gene. The CDR3 has 14 amino acids. CDR3 sequence reads: CASSPPSGGYEQYF. As DNA, the CDR3 is TGTGCCAGCTCACCACCGAGCGGGGGCTACGAGCAGTACTTC. The full variable domain, in which reference TRBV18 and TRBJ2-7 provide the parts outside the CDR3, is NAGVMQNPRHLVRRRGQEARLRCSPMKGHSHVYWYRQLPEEGLKFMVYLQKENIIDESGMPKERFSAEFPKEGPSILRIQQVVRGDSAAYFCASSPPSGGYEQYFGPGTRLTVT.

This clonotype has a count of ten or more. The genes are TRBV6-1 and TRBJ2-7, with 7 nucleotides matching TRBD2. V gave up 6 bases and J gave up 5 bases; unmatched junction bases: 13. CDR1 and CDR2 (germline): MNHNS, SASEGT. The CDR3 runs to 15 residues. The CDR3 loop reads CASRPSGKAGDEQYF. In DNA, the CDR3 is TGTGCCAGCAGACCAAGCGGGAAGGCCGGGGACGAGCAGTACTTC.

This clonotype was seen many times. V gene TRBV28 combines with J gene TRBJ2-7; perhaps D is TRBD1 or TRBD2 (5 bases each). CDR1 and CDR2 from the germline V gene are MDHEN and SYDVKM. The CDR3 extends over 16 amino acids. The V end was cut by 3 bases, the J end by 1 base, with 16 bases between. The CDR3 region is CASSFSRWGMSYEQYF. CDR3 in DNA: TGTGCCAGCAGTTTCAGTCGCTGGGGGATGTCCTACGAGCAGTACTTC.

This clonotype was counted many times. The V and J genes are TRBV7-9 and TRBJ1-2; 10 bases are shared with TRBD1. The CDR3 is 17 residues long. The germline V gene has CDR1 SEHNR and CDR2 FQNEAQ (reference sequence). The V gene end was trimmed by 4 bases and the J gene end by 2 bases; junction bases not matched to a gene: 10. The CDR3 spells CASSSDRGYGSNYGYTF. The CDR3 coding sequence is TGTGCCAGCAGCTCGGACAGGGGGTATGGGTCGAACTATGGCTACACCTTC.

This clonotype was detected many times. J is TRBJ1-1 and V is TRBV29-1; possible D gene TRBD1, 6 bases. Germline CDR1 reads SQVTM; CDR2 reads ANQGSEA. Trimming shortened V by 1 base and J by 1 base, and 16 bases separated the two germline ends. There are 16 residues in the CDR3. The chain's CDR3 is CSVEGRAGGANTEAFF. CDR3 coding DNA: TGCAGCGTTGAAGGCCGGGCCGGGGGGGCGAACACTGAAGCTTTCTTT.

The table lists this clonotype with many counts. The J gene is TRBJ1-3, the V gene TRBV2, with D tentatively TRBD1 (6 bases). With 6 bases removed from V and 4 bases from J, the gap between germline ends came to 13 bases. The length of the CDR3 is 14 residues. CDR1 SNHLY and CDR2 FYNNEI come from the germline V gene. CDR3 nucleotide sequence: TGTGCCAGCAGGCGACAGGAGATGGGAAACACCATATATTTT. Its protein product is CASRRQEMGNTIYF.

This clonotype was detected a few times. A clone one base away is much larger, so this may be a read error. V and J are TRBV27 and TRBJ1-1; possibly TRBD1 for D (5 bases). V lost 6 bases to trimming and J lost 1 base, with 12 bases between them. CDR1 is MNHEY, CDR2 SMNVEV, per germline (reference sequence). The CDR3 length is 14 residues. The chain's CDR3 is CASRRDSTNTEAFF. Here the CDR3 DNA reads TGTGCCAGCAGACGGGACTCAACGAACACTGAAGCTTTCTTT.

This clonotype was detected a few times. As the CDR3 is not closed by the conserved phenylalanine or tryptophan, this likely results from a read error. The chain recombines TRBV6-1 with TRBJ2-1; TRBD1 agrees at 8 bases. CDR3 length equals 16 residues. Unmatched junction bases numbered 12, after V lost 6 bases and J lost 5 bases. Germline V gives CDR1 MNHNS, CDR2 SASEGT. The chain's CDR3 is CASRHIRDRYHNEQFL. The CDR3 coding sequence is TGTGCCAGCAGACACATCCGGGACAGGTACCACAATGAGCAGTTCCTC.

This clonotype was counted many times. The CDR3: CSARGGGMNTEAFF. CDR3 bases: TGCAGTGCTAGAGGGGGGGGCATGAACACTGAAGCTTTCTTT. The chain links TRBV20-1 to TRBJ1-1, with D maybe TRBD1 (6 bases). CDR3 size: 14 residues. In germline, CDR1 is DFQATT, CDR2 SNEGSKA (reference sequence). Trimming left V 1 base short and J 0 bases short, with 9 bases between.

This clonotype appeared many times. The CDR3 region has the DNA TGTGCCAGCATAAGGTCTCCAGGTCCCAATCAGCCCCAGCATTTT. Its protein product is CASIRSPGPNQPQHF. The chain employs TRBV2 and TRBJ1-5, with D hard to call. Germline loops: CDR1 SNHLY, CDR2 FYNNEI. There are 15 residues in the CDR3. V lost 7 bases and J 3 bases, leaving 16 bases between the germline ends.

This clonotype was observed many times. The chain joins TRBV5-5 to TRBJ2-2; 14 nucleotides match TRBD2. Looked up from germline, CDR1 is SGHKS and CDR2 is YYEKEE (reference sequence). This CDR3 is built from 19 residues. Germline trimming cut 4 bases from V and 6 bases from J; bases unmatched to any gene: 14. The CDR3 sequence is CASSPRFGTSGRKAGELFF. The CDR3 coding sequence is TGTGCCAGCAGCCCCCGCTTTGGGACTAGCGGGAGAAAGGCCGGGGAGCTGTTTTTT.

This clonotype was recorded many times. This chain links TRBV18 with TRBJ1-1; D may be TRBD1 (6 bases). Trimming left V 0 bases short and J 10 bases short, with 15 bases between. The CDR3 totals 14 residues. Germline V gene lookup returns CDR1 KGHSH and CDR2 LQKENI. For the CDR3, the DNA is TGTGCCAGCTCACCACCAGCCCGGGGGCCCACAGCTTTCTTT. This gives the protein CASSPPARGPTAFF.

Of note for this clonotype: A much more abundant neighbour one base away suggests this may be a read error. No conserved phenylalanine or tryptophan ends this CDR3, so it is likely a read error. The V and J genes are TRBV4-2 and TRBJ2-5; 13 positions match TRBD2. Germline CDR1 reads LGHNA; CDR2 reads YNFKEQ. Losses at the gene ends were 1 base for V and 4 bases for J; bases not matched to a gene: 9. The CDR3 covers 18 residues. CDR3: CASSQVGLRTSGGETQYL. In DNA form, the CDR3 reads TGTGCCAGCAGCCAAGTCGGACTTCGGACTAGCGGGGGAGAGACCCAGTACCTC.

The CDR3 sequence: CASSIEGSYYNEQFF. CDR3 bases: TGTGCCAGTAGTATTGAAGGTAGTTACTACAATGAGCAGTTCTTC. This sequence joins TRBV19 and TRBJ2-1, with D uncertain. Germline CDR1 LNHDA, CDR2 SQIVND (reference sequence). Trimming shortened V by 3 bases and J by 3 bases, and 12 bases separated the two germline ends. This CDR3 has 15 residues.

This clonotype has more than one count but fewer than ten. The chain recombines TRBV4-1 with TRBJ2-6, with D unclear. The CDR3 totals 15 residues. Between the trimmed V and J ends, which lost 6 bases and 0 bases, there was a span of 9 bases. CDR1 is MGHRA, CDR2 YSYEKL, per germline. The CDR3 bases are TGCGCCAGCAGGGGTCTTAGCTCTGGGGCCAACGTCCTGACTTTC. Protein product: CASRGLSSGANVLTF.

The sample holds many counts of this clonotype. The chain employs TRBV28 and TRBJ1-2, with 12 bases matching TRBD1. CDR3 length: 17 amino acids. Germline V gives CDR1 MDHEN, CDR2 SYDVKM. V lost 6 bases and J lost 6; bases outside the gene matches: 14. The CDR3 nucleotides read TGTGCCAGCAGCTACCTACGGGACAGGGGGCTTCGGGATGGCTACACCTTC. This codes for CASSYLRDRGLRDGYTF.

The chain has TRBV6-1 and TRBJ1-2, with TRBD1 as a possible D gene (5 bases). The CDR3 sequence is 11 residues long. Germline-derived CDR1 and CDR2 are MNHNS and SASEGT. V was clipped by 8 bases and J by 7 bases, with 11 bases between them. CDR3 amino acids: CASWGTAGYTF. In DNA form, the CDR3 reads TGTGCCAGCTGGGGGACGGCTGGCTACACCTTC.

This clonotype was seen ten or more times. The gene calls are TRBV4-1 and TRBJ1-2, with D uncertain. V was trimmed by 0 bases and J by 3 bases, leaving 5 bases between them. The CDR3 contains 13 residues. Germline CDR1 and CDR2: MGHRA and YSYEKL. The CDR3 region is CASSQDYYYGYTF. For the CDR3, the DNA is TGCGCCAGCAGCCAAGATTACTACTATGGCTACACCTTC.

Many counts were recorded for this clonotype. The rearrangement links TRBV5-5 to TRBJ1-1, with D uncertain. The CDR3 consists of 13 residues. The V gene lost 1 base and the J gene lost 4 bases, with 8 bases spanning the gap. The germline gives CDR1 SGHKS, CDR2 YYEKEE (reference sequence). The CDR3 sequence is CASSLSPATEAFF. The CDR3 bases are TGTGCCAGCAGCTTGTCGCCGGCCACTGAAGCTTTCTTT.

The chain uses TRBV5-1 and TRBJ2-5, with 7 bases aligning to TRBD2. Germline CDR1 is SGHRS and CDR2 is YFSETQ. The V gene end was trimmed by 0 bases and the J gene end by 2 bases; junction bases not matched to a gene: 7. The CDR3 covers 16 residues. The CDR3 spells CASSLDLAAYQETQYF. The CDR3 DNA reads as TGCGCCAGCAGCTTGGATCTAGCGGCATATCAAGAGACCCAGTACTTC.

This clonotype has a count of ten or more. This chain joins TRBV6-1 and TRBJ1-1, with 7 bases fitting TRBD1. The CDR3 is made up of 13 amino acids. CDR1 is MNHNS and CDR2 is SASEGT in the germline V gene. The trim removed 5 bases at V and 3 bases at J, leaving 3 bases unmatched. The CDR3 sequence is CASSSDRDTEAFF. The CDR3 DNA reads TGTGCCAGCAGTTCCGACAGGGACACTGAAGCTTTCTTT.

There are many counts of this clonotype. This chain links TRBV6-2 or TRBV6-3 with TRBJ2-7; possible D gene TRBD1, 6 bases. V was shortened by 2 bases and J by 4 bases, with 12 bases between the two germline ends. This CDR3 is built from 14 residues. Looked up from germline, CDR1 is MNHEY and CDR2 is SVGEGT. CDR3: CASSYVDRIYEQYF. CDR3 in DNA: TGTGCCAGCAGTTACGTCGACAGGATTTACGAGCAGTACTTC.